This T cell receptor (beta chain) comes out of a study of T cell responses to AZD1222 COVID-19 vaccine. Study findings and constraints: Repertoire sampling was restricted to post-peak T cell response timepoints. Per reports, nearly half of all spike-specific TCRs target regions that are unmutated in variants.

Clones were read by immunoSEQ multiplex PCR, and TCRdb kept only the in-frame ones, dropping some. The sample lists 150,000 to 200,000 clones; around 87% were seen once. The germline CDR1 and CDR2 sequences are SEHNR and FQNEAQ (reference sequence). Trimming pared 8 bases from V and 2 bases from J, leaving 4 bases between. The CDR3 length is 12 residues. On this clone itself: Its antigen remains unknown.

This sequence was found in an adult in good health. This rearrangement joins TRBV7-9 to TRBJ2-6; no firm D call. The specimen was peripheral blood, collected on day 0 of MenACWY control vaccination. This CDR3 is CASLPGANVLTF. The CDR3 coding sequence is TGTGCCAGCCTACCTGGGGCCAACGTCCTGACTTTC.